This T cell receptor (beta chain) was identified in a study of T cells in Graves' hyperthyroidism and ophthalmopathy. It was RNA transcripts that yielded the amplified TCR beta CDR3 regions. A set of HTBI primers served as the primers for a first-round RT-PCR of the TCR CDR3. TCRdb redid the calling of the multiplex PCR reads with MiXCR, one entry per CDR3 protein. The profile covers 400,000 to 500,000 distinct CDR3 sequences, with roughly 15% appearing a single time and around 14% taken by the ten largest. This clonotype was counted many times. Trimming shortened V by 8 bases and J by 1 base, and 20 bases separated the two germline ends. This CDR3 contains 17 residues. Germline CDR1 and CDR2: SNHLY and FYNNEI.

The source is a young man with Graves' ophthalmopathy. The rearrangement uses TRBV2 and TRBJ2-2; TRBD2 is a possible D gene (7 bases). Sequencing was carried out using blood. CDR3 protein: CASWGGRGTVNTGELFF. The CDR3 DNA is TGTGCCAGCTGGGGGGGGCGCGGGACCGTGAACACCGGGGAGCTGTTTTTT.